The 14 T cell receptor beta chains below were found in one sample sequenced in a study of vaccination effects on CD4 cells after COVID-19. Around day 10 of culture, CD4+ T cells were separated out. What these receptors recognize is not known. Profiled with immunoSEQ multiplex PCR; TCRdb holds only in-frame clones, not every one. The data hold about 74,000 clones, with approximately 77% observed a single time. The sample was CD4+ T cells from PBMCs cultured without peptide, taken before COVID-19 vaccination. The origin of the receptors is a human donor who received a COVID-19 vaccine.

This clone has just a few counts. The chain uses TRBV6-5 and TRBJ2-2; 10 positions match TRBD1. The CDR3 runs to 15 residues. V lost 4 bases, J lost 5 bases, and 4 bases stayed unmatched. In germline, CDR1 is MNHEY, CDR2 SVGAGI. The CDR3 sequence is CASSSRDRGTGELFF. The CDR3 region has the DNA TGTGCCAGCAGTTCCCGGGACAGGGGAACCGGGGAGCTGTTTTTT.

The CDR3 here is CASSVGQAVPGELFF. The DNA of the CDR3 is TGTGCCAGCAGTGTGGGACAGGCCGTCCCCGGGGAGCTGTTTTTT. The chain recombines TRBV2 with TRBJ2-2; TRBD1 matches at 8 bases. This CDR3 contains 15 residues. J lost 6 bases, V lost 4 bases, and 7 bases had no gene match. Per the germline V gene, CDR1 is SNHLY and CDR2 is FYNNEI.

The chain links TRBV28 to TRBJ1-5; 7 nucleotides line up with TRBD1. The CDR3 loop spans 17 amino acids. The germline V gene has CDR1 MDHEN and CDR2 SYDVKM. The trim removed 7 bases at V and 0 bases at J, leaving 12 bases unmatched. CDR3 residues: CASTTVGTAGSNQPQHF. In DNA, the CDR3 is TGTGCCAGCACCACAGTCGGGACAGCTGGTAGCAATCAGCCCCAGCATTTT. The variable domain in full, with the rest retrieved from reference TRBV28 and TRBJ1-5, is DVKVTQSSRYLVKRTGEKVFLECVQDMDHENMFWYRQDPGLGLRLIYFSYDVKMKEKGDIPEGYSVSREKKERFSLILESASTNQTSMYLCASTTVGTAGSNQPQHFGDGTRLSIL.

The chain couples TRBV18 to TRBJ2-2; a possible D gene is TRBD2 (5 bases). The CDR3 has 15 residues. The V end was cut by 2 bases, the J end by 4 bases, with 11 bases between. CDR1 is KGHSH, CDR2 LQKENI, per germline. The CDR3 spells CASSPGNGGTGELFF. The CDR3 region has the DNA TGTGCCAGCTCACCAGGTAACGGAGGCACCGGGGAGCTGTTTTTT.

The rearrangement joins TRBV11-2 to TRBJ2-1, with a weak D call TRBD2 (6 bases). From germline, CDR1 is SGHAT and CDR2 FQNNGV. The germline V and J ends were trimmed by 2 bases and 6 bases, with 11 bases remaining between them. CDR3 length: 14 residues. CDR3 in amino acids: CASSLLLGGNEQFF. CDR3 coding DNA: TGTGCCAGCAGCTTACTCCTCGGGGGCAATGAGCAGTTCTTC.

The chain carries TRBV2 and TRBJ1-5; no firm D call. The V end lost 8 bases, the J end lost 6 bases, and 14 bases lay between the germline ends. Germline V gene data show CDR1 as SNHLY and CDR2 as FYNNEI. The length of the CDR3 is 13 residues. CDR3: CASERNEGQPQHF. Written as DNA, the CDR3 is TGTGCCAGCGAAAGGAATGAGGGTCAGCCCCAGCATTTT.

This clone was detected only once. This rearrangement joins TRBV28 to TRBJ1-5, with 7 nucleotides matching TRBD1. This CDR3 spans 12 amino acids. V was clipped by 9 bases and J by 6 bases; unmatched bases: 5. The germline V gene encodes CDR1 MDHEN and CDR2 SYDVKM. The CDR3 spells CASDREGQPQHF. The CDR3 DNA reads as TGTGCCAGTGACAGGGAGGGTCAGCCCCAGCATTTT.

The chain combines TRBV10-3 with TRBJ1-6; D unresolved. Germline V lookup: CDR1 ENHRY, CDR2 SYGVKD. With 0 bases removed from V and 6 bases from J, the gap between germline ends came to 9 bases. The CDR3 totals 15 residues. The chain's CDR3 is CAISESGGFNSPLHF. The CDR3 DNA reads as TGTGCCATCAGTGAGTCAGGCGGTTTTAATTCACCCCTCCACTTT.

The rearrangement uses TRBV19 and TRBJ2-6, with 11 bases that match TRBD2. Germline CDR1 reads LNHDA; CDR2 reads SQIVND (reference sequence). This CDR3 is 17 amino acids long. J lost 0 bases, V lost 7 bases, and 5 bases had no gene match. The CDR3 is CASNLAGGSSGANVLTF. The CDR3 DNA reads TGTGCCAGTAACTTAGCGGGGGGGAGCTCTGGGGCCAACGTCCTGACTTTC.

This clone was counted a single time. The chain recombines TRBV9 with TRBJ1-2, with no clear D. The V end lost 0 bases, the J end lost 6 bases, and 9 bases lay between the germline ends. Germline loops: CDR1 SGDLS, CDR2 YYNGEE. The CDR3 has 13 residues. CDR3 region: CASSVGTGDGYTF. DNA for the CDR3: TGTGCCAGCAGCGTAGGCACCGGGGATGGCTACACCTTC.

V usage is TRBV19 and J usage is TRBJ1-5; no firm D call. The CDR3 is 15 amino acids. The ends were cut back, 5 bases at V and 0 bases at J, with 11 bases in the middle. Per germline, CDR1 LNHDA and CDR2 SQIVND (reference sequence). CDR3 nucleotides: TGTGCCAGTAGTGTTCAAGTTTATAGCAATCAGCCCCAGCATTTT. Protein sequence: CASSVQVYSNQPQHF.

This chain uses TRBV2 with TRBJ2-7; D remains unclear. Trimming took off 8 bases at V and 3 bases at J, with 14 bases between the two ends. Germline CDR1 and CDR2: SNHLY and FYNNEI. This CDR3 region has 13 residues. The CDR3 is CASEAAGNYEQYV. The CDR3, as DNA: TGTGCCAGCGAGGCGGCAGGAAACTACGAGCAGTACGTC.

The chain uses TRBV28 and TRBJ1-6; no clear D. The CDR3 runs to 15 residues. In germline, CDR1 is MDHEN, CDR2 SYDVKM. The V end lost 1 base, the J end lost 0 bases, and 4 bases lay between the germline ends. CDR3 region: CASSLFSSYNSPLHF. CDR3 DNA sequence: TGTGCCAGCAGTTTATTTAGCTCCTATAATTCACCCCTCCACTTT.

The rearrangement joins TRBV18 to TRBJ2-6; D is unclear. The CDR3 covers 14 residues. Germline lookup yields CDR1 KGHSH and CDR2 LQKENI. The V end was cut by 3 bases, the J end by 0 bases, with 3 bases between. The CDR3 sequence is CASSPYSGANVLTF. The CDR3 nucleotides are TGTGCCAGCTCACCCTACTCTGGGGCCAACGTCCTGACTTTC.